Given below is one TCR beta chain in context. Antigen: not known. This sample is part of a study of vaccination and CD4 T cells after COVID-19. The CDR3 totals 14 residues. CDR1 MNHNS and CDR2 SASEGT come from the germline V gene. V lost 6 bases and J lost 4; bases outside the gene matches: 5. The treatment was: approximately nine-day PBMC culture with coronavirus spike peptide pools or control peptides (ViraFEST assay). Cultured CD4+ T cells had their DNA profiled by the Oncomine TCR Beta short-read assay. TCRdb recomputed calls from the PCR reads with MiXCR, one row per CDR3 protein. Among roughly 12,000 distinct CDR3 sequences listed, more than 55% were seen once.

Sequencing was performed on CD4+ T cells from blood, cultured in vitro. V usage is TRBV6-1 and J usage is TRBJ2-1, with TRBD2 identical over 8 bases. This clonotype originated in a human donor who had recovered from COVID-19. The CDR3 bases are TGTGCCAGCAGGCTCTCTAGCGGGTACAATGAGCAGTTCTTC. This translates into CASRLSSGYNEQFF.